Included here is one TCR beta chain sequence, with context. Repertoires were generated with immunoSEQ multiplex PCR, while TCRdb's copy carries only in-frame clones and drops some. The sample records under 2,500,000 clones, about 94% being singletons. This entry comes from a study of shared clonotypes between healthy human individuals. Whole-study context: Plates per donor: three CD4 naive, three CD4 memory, two CD8 naive, one CD8 memory.

Germline-derived CDR1 and CDR2 are MNHNS and SASEGT. This CDR3 comprises 15 residues. The V and J ends lost 2 bases and 6 bases respectively, with 14 bases between them. Material for sequencing was naive CD4+ T cells sorted from blood. Subset: CD45RA+ positively selected. The genes are TRBV6-1 and TRBJ1-5; D unclear. The sequence came from a man younger than 35 in good health. As DNA, the CDR3 is TGTGCCAGCAGTGAACTCCGAAGCTCCAGTCAGCCCCAGCATTTT. The encoded protein is CASSELRSSSQPQHF.